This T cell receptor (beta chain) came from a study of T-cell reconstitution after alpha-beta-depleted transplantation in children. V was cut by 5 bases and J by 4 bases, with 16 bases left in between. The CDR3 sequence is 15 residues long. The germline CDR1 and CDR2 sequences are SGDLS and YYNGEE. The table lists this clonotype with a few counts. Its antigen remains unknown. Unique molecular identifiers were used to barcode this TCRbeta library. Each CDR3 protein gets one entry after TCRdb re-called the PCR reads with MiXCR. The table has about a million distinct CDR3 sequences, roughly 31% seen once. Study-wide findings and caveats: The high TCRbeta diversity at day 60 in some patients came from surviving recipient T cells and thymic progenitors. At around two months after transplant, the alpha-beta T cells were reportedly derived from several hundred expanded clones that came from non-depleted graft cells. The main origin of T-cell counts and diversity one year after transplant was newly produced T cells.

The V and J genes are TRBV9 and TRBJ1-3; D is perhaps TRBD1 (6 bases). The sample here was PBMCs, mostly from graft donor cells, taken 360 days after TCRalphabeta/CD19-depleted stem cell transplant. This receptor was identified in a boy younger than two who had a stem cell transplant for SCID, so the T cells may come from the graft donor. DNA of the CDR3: TGTGCCAGCAGTGTGGACAGTTCGAGAGGAAACACCATATATTTT. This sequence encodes CASSVDSSRGNTIYF.